The 3 T cell receptor beta chains reported below all come from one sample, sequenced in a study of blood T cell repertoires in COVID-19 (dated by TCRdb to the early 2020s). The library was obtained by the immunoSEQ multiplex PCR assay. The table was pulled from immuneACCESS by TCRdb, which kept in-frame rearrangements only. Such tables lose some clones; where checked, under half of the loss comes from unresolved V genes, and the rest has no known cause. The sample table records about 280,000 clones; about 85% of these occur just once. The ten largest clones represent around 2.3% of the sample. The sequencing input was PBMCs or T cells enriched from blood (not recorded which). The receptors stem from a woman aged 50 to 60 who had recovered from COVID-19.

The chain couples TRBV9 to TRBJ1-1; TRBD1 matches at 7 bases. V lost 4 bases and J lost 4; bases outside the gene matches: 13. The germline V gene has CDR1 SGDLS and CDR2 YYNGEE. This CDR3 is 16 amino acids long. CDR3 in DNA: TGTGCCAGCAGCCCCCATCCCCAGGGGGGAGGCACTGAAGCTTTCTTT. It translates to CASSPHPQGGGTEAFF. Supplemented by reference TRBV9 and TRBJ1-1, the full variable domain reads DSGVTQTPKHLITATGQRVTLRCSPRSGDLSVYWYQQSLDQGLQFLIQYYNGEERAKGNILERFSAQQFPDLHSELNLSSLELGDSALYFCASSPHPQGGGTEAFFGQGTRLTVV.

This sequence joins TRBV28 and TRBJ2-7; TRBD2 matches at 8 bases. V shed 2 bases and J 3 bases; nucleotides not matched to a gene: 6. Germline V gene lookup returns CDR1 MDHEN and CDR2 SYDVKM. The CDR3 has 15 residues. The CDR3 region has the DNA TGTGCCAGCAGTTTAAATCCCGGGGGGGACTACGAGCAGTACTTC. It translates to CASSLNPGGDYEQYF.

This clone was recorded only once. The chain couples TRBV5-8 to TRBJ2-2, with D tentatively TRBD1 (5 bases). The CDR3 is made up of 12 amino acids. Per germline, CDR1 SGHTS and CDR2 YDEGEE. The V and J ends lost 10 bases and 4 bases respectively, with 11 bases between them. As DNA, the CDR3 is TGTGCCGCAGGGCTGAGCACCGGGGAGCTGTTTTTT. This translates into CAAGLSTGELFF.